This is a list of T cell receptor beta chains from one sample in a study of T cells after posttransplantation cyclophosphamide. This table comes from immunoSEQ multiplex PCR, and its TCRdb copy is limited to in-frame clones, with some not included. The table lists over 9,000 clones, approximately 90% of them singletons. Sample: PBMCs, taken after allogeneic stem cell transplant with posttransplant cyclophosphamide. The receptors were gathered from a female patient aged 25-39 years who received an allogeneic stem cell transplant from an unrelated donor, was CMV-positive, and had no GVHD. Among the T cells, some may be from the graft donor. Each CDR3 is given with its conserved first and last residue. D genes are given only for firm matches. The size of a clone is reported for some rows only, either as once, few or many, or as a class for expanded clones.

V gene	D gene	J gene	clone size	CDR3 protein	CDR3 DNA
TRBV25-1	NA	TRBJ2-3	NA	CASSLGLPKADTQYF	TGTGCCAGCAGTCTCGGACTCCCAAAGGCGGATACGCAGTATTTT
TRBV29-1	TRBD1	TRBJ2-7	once	CSVVGRGRSYEQYF	TGCAGCGTTGTCGGCAGGGGGCGTTCCTACGAGCAGTACTTC
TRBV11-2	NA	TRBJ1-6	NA	CASSLPTGFFSYNSPLHF	TGTGCCAGCAGCTTACCTACAGGGTTCTTCTCCTATAATTCACCCCTCCACTTT
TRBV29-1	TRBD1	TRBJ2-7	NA	CSVETDRGLLGYEQYF	TGCAGCGTTGAGACGGACAGGGGGCTGCTGGGTTACGAGCAGTACTTC
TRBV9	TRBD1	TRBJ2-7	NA	CASSVRTGSYEQYF	TGTGCCAGCAGCGTTCGGACAGGGAGCTACGAGCAGTACTTC
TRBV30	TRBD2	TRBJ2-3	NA	CATKGGLVTDTQYF	TGTGCTACAAAAGGGGGACTAGTGACAGATACGCAGTATTTT
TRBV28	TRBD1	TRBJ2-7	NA	CASTPTGAPYEQYF	TGTGCCAGCACCCCGACAGGGGCCCCCTACGAGCAGTACTTC
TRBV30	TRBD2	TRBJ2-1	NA	CAWGTSGRAISYNEQFF	TGTGCCTGGGGGACTAGCGGGAGAGCCATCTCCTACAATGAGCAGTTCTTC
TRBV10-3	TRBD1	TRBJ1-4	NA	CAIGDRAREKLFF	TGTGCCATCGGGGACAGGGCCCGTGAAAAACTGTTTTTT
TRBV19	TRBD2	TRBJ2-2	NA	CASNLERGGYNTGELFF	TGTGCCAGTAACTTGGAGCGGGGGGGTTATAACACCGGGGAGCTGTTTTTT
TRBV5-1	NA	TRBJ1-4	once	CASSLVGPGNEKLFF	TGCGCCAGCAGCTTGGTTGGGCCGGGGAATGAAAAACTGTTTTTT
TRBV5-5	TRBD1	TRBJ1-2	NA	CASSRGTGTGDFGYTF	TGTGCCAGCAGCCGGGGAACCGGGACAGGGGATTTTGGCTACACCTTC
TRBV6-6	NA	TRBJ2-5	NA	CASSPKTSLETQYF	TGTGCCAGCAGCCCCAAGACTAGTTTAGAGACCCAGTACTTC
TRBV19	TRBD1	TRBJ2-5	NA	CASGRQGRVETQYF	TGTGCCAGTGGTAGACAGGGAAGGGTGGAGACCCAGTACTTC
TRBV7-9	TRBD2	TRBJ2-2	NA	CASSLGGGNTGELFF	TGTGCCAGCAGCCTAGGCGGGGGGAACACCGGGGAGCTGTTTTTT
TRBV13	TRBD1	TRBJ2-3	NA	CASSSRDRGWTDTQYF	TGTGCCAGCAGCTCCCGGGACAGGGGATGGACAGATACGCAGTATTTT
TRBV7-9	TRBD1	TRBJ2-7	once	CASSRKGDRGLGEQYF	TGTGCCAGCAGCCGAAAGGGGGACAGGGGATTGGGGGAGCAGTACTTC
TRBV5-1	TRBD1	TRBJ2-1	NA	CASSLASTGQGSPYNEQFF	TGCGCCAGCAGCTTGGCCAGTACTGGACAGGGGAGCCCCTACAATGAGCAGTTCTTC
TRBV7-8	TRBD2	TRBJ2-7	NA	CASSLARLAGTEQYF	TGTGCCAGCAGCTTGGCCCGACTAGCGGGAACCGAGCAGTACTTC
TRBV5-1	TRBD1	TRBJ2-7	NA	CASSLARTGNVYEQYF	TGCGCCAGCAGCTTGGCTAGGACAGGGAATGTCTACGAGCAGTACTTC
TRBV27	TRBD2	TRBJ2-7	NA	CASRGAGGPYEQYF	TGTGCCAGCAGGGGAGCGGGAGGGCCCTACGAGCAGTACTTC
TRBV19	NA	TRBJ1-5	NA	CASSLKARVGFQPQHF	TGTGCCAGTAGTCTCAAGGCCAGGGTTGGTTTTCAGCCCCAGCATTTT
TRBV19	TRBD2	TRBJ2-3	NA	CASSTYLGREVSTDTQYF	TGTGCCAGTAGTACCTACTTGGGGCGGGAGGTCAGCACAGATACGCAGTATTTT
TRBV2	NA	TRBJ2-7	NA	CASQTSKNTRSSYEQYF	TGTGCCAGCCAGACGTCTAAGAACACTCGGAGCTCCTACGAGCAGTACTTC
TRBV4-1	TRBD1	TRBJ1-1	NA	CASSSRGRRDEAFF	TGCGCCAGCAGCTCCAGGGGGCGCCGGGATGAAGCTTTCTTT
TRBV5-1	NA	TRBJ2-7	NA	CASSLEGAPYEQYF	TGCGCCAGCAGCTTGGAAGGGGCCCCCTACGAGCAGTACTTC
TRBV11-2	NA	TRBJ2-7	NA	CASSFIGGHSYEQYF	TGTGCCAGCAGCTTTATAGGAGGCCACTCCTACGAGCAGTACTTC
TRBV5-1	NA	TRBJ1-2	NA	CASSLVLHYGYTF	TGCGCCAGCAGCTTGGTTCTCCACTATGGCTACACCTTC
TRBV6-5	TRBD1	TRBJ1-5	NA	CASSYRQGSNQPQHF	TGTGCCAGCAGTTACAGACAGGGTAGCAATCAGCCCCAGCATTTT
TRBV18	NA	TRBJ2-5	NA	CASSPRKLQETQYF	TGTGCCAGCTCACCGCGGAAGTTACAAGAGACCCAGTACTTC
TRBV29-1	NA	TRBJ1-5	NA	CSVKDGGNQPQHF	TGCAGCGTGAAGGACGGGGGCAATCAGCCCCAGCATTTT
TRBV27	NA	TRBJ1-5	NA	CASSPSRGNQPQHF	TGTGCCAGCAGTCCATCCCGGGGGAATCAGCCCCAGCATTTT
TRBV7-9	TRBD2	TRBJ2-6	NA	CASSLTSGSAGANVLTF	TGTGCCAGCAGCTTAACTAGCGGGAGTGCAGGGGCCAACGTCCTGACTTTC
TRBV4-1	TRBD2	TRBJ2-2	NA	CASSQDGWREAWGGELFF	TGCGCCAGCAGCCAAGACGGGTGGCGGGAGGCGTGGGGCGGGGAGCTGTTTTTT
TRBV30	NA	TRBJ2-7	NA	CAWSDRYHEQYF	TGTGCCTGGAGCGATCGGTACCACGAGCAGTACTTC
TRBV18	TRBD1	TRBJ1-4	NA	CASSPRGQGATTNEKLFF	TGTGCCAGCTCACCCCGTGGACAGGGGGCAACGACTAATGAAAAACTGTTTTTT
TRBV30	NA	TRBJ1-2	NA	CAWMGGNNYGYTF	TGTGCCTGGATGGGAGGGAATAACTATGGCTACACCTTC
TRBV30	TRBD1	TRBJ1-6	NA	CAWTGGGDSPLHF	TGTGCCTGGACCGGAGGGGGCGATTCACCCCTCCACTTT
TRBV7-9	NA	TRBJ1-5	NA	CASSFNGLSQPQHF	TGTGCCAGCAGCTTTAACGGTTTGAGTCAGCCCCAGCATTTT
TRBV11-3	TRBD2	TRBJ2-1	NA	CASSLEGLAGSNEQFF	TGTGCCAGCAGCTTAGAGGGTCTAGCGGGTAGCAATGAGCAGTTCTTC
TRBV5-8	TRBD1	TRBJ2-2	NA	CASSLGQGFTGELFF	TGTGCCAGCAGCTTGGGACAGGGATTCACCGGGGAGCTGTTTTTT
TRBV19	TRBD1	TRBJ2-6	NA	CASSTGGSGANVLTF	TGTGCCAGTAGTACAGGGGGCTCTGGGGCCAACGTCCTGACTTTC
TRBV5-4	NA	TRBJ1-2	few	CASSLLGSTEGYTF	TGTGCCAGCAGCTTGTTAGGCAGTACAGAGGGCTACACCTTC
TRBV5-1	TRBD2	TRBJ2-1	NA	CASSPALLTSGGFYNEQFF	TGCGCCAGCAGCCCGGCCCTCTTGACTAGCGGGGGGTTCTACAATGAGCAGTTCTTC
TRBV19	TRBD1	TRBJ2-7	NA	CASTPGQGASEQYF	TGTGCCAGTACCCCGGGACAGGGGGCGTCCGAGCAGTACTTC
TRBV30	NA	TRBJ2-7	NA	CASLASSYEQYF	TGTGCCTCCCTAGCGAGCTCCTACGAGCAGTACTTC
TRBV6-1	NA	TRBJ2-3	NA	CASSTNRVTDTQYF	TGTGCCAGCAGTACGAACAGGGTCACAGATACGCAGTATTTT
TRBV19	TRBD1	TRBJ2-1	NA	CASSPRTGSSYNEQFF	TGTGCCAGTAGCCCTAGGACAGGGAGCTCCTACAATGAGCAGTTCTTC
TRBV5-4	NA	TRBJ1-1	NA	CASSSVGDLANTEAFF	TGTGCCAGCAGCTCCGTCGGGGATTTGGCAAACACTGAAGCTTTCTTT
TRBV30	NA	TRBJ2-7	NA	CAWKQGIYEQYF	TGTGCCTGGAAGCAGGGCATCTACGAGCAGTACTTC
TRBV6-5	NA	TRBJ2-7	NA	CASSATGGSYEQYF	TGTGCCAGCAGTGCTACAGGTGGCTCCTACGAGCAGTACTTC
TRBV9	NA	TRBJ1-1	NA	CASSGGTALFGSTEAFF	TGTGCCAGCAGCGGCGGGACCGCCTTATTTGGGAGCACTGAAGCTTTCTTT
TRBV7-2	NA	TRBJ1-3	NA	CASSGQGGNTIYF	TGTGCCAGCAGCGGTCAGGGAGGAAACACCATATATTTT
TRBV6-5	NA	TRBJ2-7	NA	CASSAHRRVGYEQYF	TGTGCCAGCAGTGCCCACAGGAGAGTCGGCTACGAGCAGTACTTC